The T cell receptor (beta chain) described here comes from a study of cytomegalovirus exposure and HLA in healthy donors (dated by TCRdb to the late 2010s). For the wider study: A later analysis indicated that the 90 to 150 validation repertoires were generated on the platform also employed for the 700 or so repertoires of the first cohort. The study was designed to test whether signatures of past pathogen exposure could be identified by cataloging public T cell receptors. A separate validation cohort of 90 to 150 different subjects was used in addition to the roughly 720-subject first cohort. The study combined high-throughput TCR immunosequencing, statistical association of individual TCRs with disease status, and machine learning to predict cytomegalovirus infection status.

Remarks on this clone: Its antigen remains unidentified. No much larger clonotype is one base removed from it; base qualities were not supplied.

The germline V gene gives CDR1 as MNHEY and CDR2 as SVGAGI. The CDR3 spans 15 residues, from the cysteine through the phenylalanine. CDR3 DNA is the only sequence kept; it has 45 bases, read in frame from the first base. Germline trimming: 5 bases from V, 5 bases from J; junction bases outside gene matches: 9. General conclusions and limits of the study: A later analysis had no HLA typing for the validation cohort, so co-occurrence there was scored across all 110 or so repertoires. The authors suggested that the approach could potentially be generalized to other disease states and immunological phenotypes. Three of the identified cytomegalovirus-associated TCR beta chains were confirmed in vitro to be specific for cytomegalovirus antigens. While some public TCRs were present in many individuals, most TCR sequences turned up only very rarely across donors. Subsequent analysis determined that TCRs grouped into clusters in the first cohort also showed a tendency toward co-occurrence across the 130 or so validation repertoires, and 90% to 95% of cluster scores exceeded 0. The study listed approximately 150 TCR beta chains as associated with cytomegalovirus. The classifier was reported to diagnose cytomegalovirus status with high specificity and sensitivity in both the original and validation cohorts.

The donors were included in the validation cohort of around 120 subjects, a group kept apart from the roughly 700-subject first cohort. Libraries were built with the immunoSEQ multiplex PCR assay. On the study's bioinformatics: A statistical classification framework was built for diagnosing cytomegalovirus status from the catalog of TCR beta chain sequences. TCRdb took over this immuneACCESS table, retaining in-frame rearrangements with V and J assigned. Such tables are incomplete; in checked studies, under half of the missing clones stem from an unresolved V gene, and the remainder is unexplained. The D gene and trimming were derived from the DNA, and the V and J assignments and clone size from that table. The table for this sample lists 130,000 to 150,000 clones; roughly 86% of them were counted only once. Of the sample, more than 1.4% falls within the top ten clones.

The V and J genes are TRBV6-5 and TRBJ2-7; TRBD2 matches 10 bases in the middle. Sequencing used PBMCs. This clonotype was sampled from a woman in her thirties in good health and CMV-seronegative. The encoded CDR3 is CASSRSGGLSHEQYF. The sequence in DNA is TGTGCCAGCAGTCGTAGCGGGGGGCTATCCCACGAGCAGTACTTC.